This TCR beta chain derives from a study of T cells in Graves' hyperthyroidism and ophthalmopathy (dated 2019 in TCRdb). With regard to the full study: Peripheral blood samples were taken at the time of initial diagnosis, prior to any treatment. The approximately 100 discovery patients were randomly split 7:3 into training and test sets. After blood sampling, hyperthyroidism patients were treated with methimazole at a starting dose of 30 mg daily, and ophthalmopathy patients were treated with high-dose intravenous methylprednisolone. Prospective prediction of ophthalmopathy was tested in an independent validation cohort of some 20 hyperthyroidism patients and 17 patients who later progressed to ophthalmopathy. The paper reports TCR Vbeta CDR3 sequencing of approximately 130 peripheral blood samples: approximately 41 ophthalmopathy, 70 to 85 hyperthyroidism and around 17 progressor patients. In addition, the study compared T-cell repertoires in thyroid tissue and in blood from five to seven Graves' hyperthyroidism patients. To identify distinguishing TCR V-J signatures, a discovery cohort of around 98 patients was used, comprising fewer than 45 with Graves' ophthalmopathy and some 60 with stable Graves' hyperthyroidism. Paper-wide results and their limitations: Sample size was not statistically predetermined, and blinding of investigators to group allocation was not performed. A 13 V-J signature model separated ophthalmopathy from stable hyperthyroidism, with around 88% sensitivity and about 81% specificity in cross-validation and 80%/75% in testing. During validation, the model predicted progression to ophthalmopathy a median of about 6.3 months ahead of onset, with around 71% sensitivity and roughly 72% specificity. Most expanded thyroid clonotypes (frequency above 0.001) were also detected in blood, a finding suggesting that blood repertoires may reflect thyroid immune responses.

The TCR beta CDR3 regions were amplified from the RNA transcripts. The first round of RT-PCR for the TCR CDR3 was performed with the HTBI primer set and the Qiagen OneStep RT-PCR kit. The libraries were constructed in a second round of multiplex PCR and then size-selected and purified. Sequencing of the libraries was done on an Illumina HiSeq2000 using paired-end 100 bp reads. As for the authors' bioinformatics: SOAPnuke was used to process the raw data, with reads discarded if the reads contained adapters or uncalled bases, had a mean Phred below 15, or lacked an exact constant-primer or identifier match. High-quality paired reads were merged using COPE v1.2.5, and each unique nucleotide sequence was defined as a clonotype. Clonotypes were aligned to IMGT TRBV, TRBD and TRBJ reference segments using MiTCR v1.1. The analysis included only V-J combinations with a frequency above 0.0001, which together covered 99% to 99.2% of the repertoires. The TCS score was defined as F50 (clonal expansion) divided by E x V (chaos), with BLOSUM62-based TCRdist calculated between CDR3 peptides within each V-J. Welch's t-statistics and random forest reduced just over 500 V-J features to 10 to 15, which were used in a naive Bayes classifier (R e1071). The Morisita-Horn index was used to measure how similar the thyroid and blood repertoires were. TCRdb passed the public sequencing reads through fastp at Q25 and MiXCR, retaining productive beta sequences. All rows with the same CDR3 protein become a single entry with the most common DNA and genes. TCRdb's processing, not the authors' own work, is the source of the V and J calls. This sample lists hundreds of thousands of distinct CDR3 sequences; over 35% were detected once. Of the sample, 8.9% falls within the top ten clones.

A remark on this clonotype: Its antigen is still unknown. Germline is not matched at one junction end, which may reflect a read error.

Stable Graves' hyperthyroidism was defined as the absence of progression to ophthalmopathy over 18 months of follow-up. Hyperthyroidism patients were newly diagnosed, had a disease duration of under 2 months, and were aged 18 to 65 years. The study excluded patients with uncontrolled infections, other autoimmune diseases, pregnancy or lactation. Diagnoses relied on clinical symptoms, serum thyroxine and TRAb, thyroid ultrasound and orbital computed tomography. PBMCs were isolated from about 9.1 ml of fresh peripheral blood by Ficoll-Paque density gradient centrifugation. Total RNA was extracted with Trizol reagent, and quality was checked on an Agilent 2100 Bioanalyzer. The CDR3 covers 16 residues, taking in both the cysteine and the phenylalanine. CDR3 DNA is the only sequence kept; it has 48 bases, read in frame from the first base. From a lookup of the germline V gene, CDR1 and CDR2 are SGHAT and FQNNGV.

The chain is encoded by TRBV11-2 joined to TRBJ2-2, with 14 junctional bases fitting TRBD2. Sequencing input: blood. The receptor was isolated from a man aged 18-30 years with Graves' hyperthyroidism. The base sequence is TGTGCCAGCAGCTTTGGGACTAGCGGGAGAACCGGGGAGCTGCTTTTT. Translated, this is CASSFGTSGRTGELLF.